These 10 T cell receptor beta chains share one sample of origin, sequenced in a study of early T cells in non-severe SARS-CoV-2 infection. Using its own MiXCR run on the 5' RACE reads, TCRdb lists one record per CDR3 protein. The data hold 65,000 to 80,000 distinct CDR3 sequences, with around 11% observed a single time. Sequenced: whole blood. The source is an adult who was a healthcare worker with PCR-confirmed SARS-CoV-2 infection or an uninfected control (not recorded which).

The genes are TRBV6-2 or TRBV6-3 and TRBJ1-2; D perhaps matches TRBD1 (5 bases). The germline V gene encodes CDR1 MNHEY and CDR2 SVGEGT. V gave up 8 bases and J gave up 7 bases, with 14 bases separating them. This CDR3 region has 12 residues. This CDR3 reads CASSVRQIGYTF. CDR3 nucleotide sequence: TGTGCCAGCTCCGTAAGACAGATTGGCTACACCTTC.

This clonotype was observed at least ten times. The rearrangement links TRBV12-3 or TRBV12-4 to TRBJ2-5, with 7 positions matching TRBD2. The J segment lost 5 bases and the V segment lost 3 bases, leaving 9 bases of the junction unmatched. The CDR3 loop spans 15 amino acids. CDR3 protein: CASSFGSGEGETQYF. The CDR3 DNA reads as TGTGCCAGCAGTTTTGGGAGCGGGGAGGGGGAGACCCAGTACTTC.

In this sample, this clonotype turned up many times. V is TRBV19 and J is TRBJ1-1; 9 nucleotides agree with TRBD1. V dropped 5 bases and J dropped 6; count of bases not matched to a gene: 7. The CDR3 runs to 14 residues. The germline V gene encodes CDR1 LNHDA and CDR2 SQIVND (reference sequence). This chain's CDR3 is CASSSGQGSSEAFF. The CDR3, as DNA: TGTGCCAGTAGTTCGGGACAGGGTTCGTCTGAAGCTTTCTTT. The full variable domain, completed using reference TRBV19 and TRBJ1-1, is DGGITQSPKYLFRKEGQNVTLSCEQNLNHDAMYWYRQDPGQGLRLIYYSQIVNDFQKGDIAEGYSVSREKKESFPLTVTSAQKNPTAFYLCASSSGQGSSEAFFGQGTRLTVV.

The chain couples TRBV10-3 to TRBJ1-1, with a possible D match to TRBD1 (5 bases). The germline V gene has CDR1 ENHRY and CDR2 SYGVKD. Trimming removed 0 bases from V and 0 bases from J, with 8 bases in between. This CDR3 comprises 15 residues. For the CDR3, the DNA is TGTGCCATCAGTGAGTCGGGGCAACTGAACACTGAAGCTTTCTTT. Its protein is CAISESGQLNTEAFF.

This clonotype was found a few times. The rearrangement joins TRBV5-5 to TRBJ1-2, with unresolved D. In germline, CDR1 is SGHKS, CDR2 YYEKEE (reference sequence). Between the trimmed V and J ends, which lost 0 bases and 2 bases, there was a span of 11 bases. The CDR3 length is 15 residues. The CDR3 bases are TGTGCCAGCAGCTTGGCCATGGTAGAGAACTATGGCTACACCTTC. Its translation: CASSLAMVENYGYTF.

This clonotype appeared many times. This rearrangement joins TRBV5-6 to TRBJ1-3; D is undetermined. The germline CDR1 and CDR2 sequences are SGHDT and YYEEEE. The CDR3 has 16 residues. Trimming left V 4 bases short and J 4 bases short, with 18 bases between. The CDR3 spells CASSAVAAREGNTIYF. DNA for the CDR3: TGTGCCAGCAGCGCCGTGGCCGCGAGGGAAGGAAACACCATATATTTT.

This clonotype was seen at least ten times. The chain has TRBV7-3 and TRBJ1-1, with 8 bases lining up with TRBD1. The CDR3 totals 13 residues. Looked up from germline, CDR1 is SGHTA and CDR2 is FQGTGA. With V trimmed by 5 bases and J by 3 bases, 2 bases remained unmatched. The CDR3 reads CASSMTGDTEAFF. The DNA of the CDR3 is TGTGCCAGCAGCATGACAGGGGACACTGAAGCTTTCTTT.

The J gene is TRBJ2-3, the V gene TRBV6-2 or TRBV6-3; 9 bases fit TRBD2. V was pared by 1 base and J by 2 bases, with 13 bases of the junction left unmatched. The germline CDR1 and CDR2 sequences are MNHEY and SVGEGT. The CDR3 spans 19 residues. This CDR3 reads CASSYLASPSSGDTDTQYF. The CDR3 DNA follows: TGTGCCAGCAGTTACTTGGCCTCCCCTTCTAGCGGGGACACAGATACGCAGTATTTT.

This chain joins TRBV5-6 and TRBJ1-2; unclear D gene. Trimming cost V 4 bases and J 3 bases, with 13 bases left between them. The length of the CDR3 is 14 residues. The germline V gene encodes CDR1 SGHDT and CDR2 YYEEEE. CDR3 in DNA: TGTGCCAGCAGCCCCTGGCCGGGTGACTATGGCTACACCTTC. The encoded protein is CASSPWPGDYGYTF.

This sequence joins TRBV25-1 and TRBJ2-2, with 10 bases aligning to TRBD1. From germline, CDR1 is MGHDK and CDR2 SYGVNS. The CDR3 extends over 17 amino acids. Unmatched junction bases numbered 9, after V lost 5 bases and J lost 3 bases. CDR3 in amino acids: CASSQSPGQGYTGELFF. CDR3 in DNA: TGTGCCAGCAGTCAATCCCCGGGACAGGGGTACACCGGGGAGCTGTTTTTT.